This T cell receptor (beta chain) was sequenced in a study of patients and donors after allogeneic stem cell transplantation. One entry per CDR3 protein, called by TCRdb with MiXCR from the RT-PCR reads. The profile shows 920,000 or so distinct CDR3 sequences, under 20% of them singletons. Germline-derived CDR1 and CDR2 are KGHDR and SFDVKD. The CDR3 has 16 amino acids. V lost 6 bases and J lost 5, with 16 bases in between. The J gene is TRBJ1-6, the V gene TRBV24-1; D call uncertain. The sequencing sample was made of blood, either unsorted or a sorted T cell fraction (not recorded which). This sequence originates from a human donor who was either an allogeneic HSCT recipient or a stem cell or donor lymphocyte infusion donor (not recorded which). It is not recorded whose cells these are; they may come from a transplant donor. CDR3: CATSPEEGANNSPLHF. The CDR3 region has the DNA TGTGCCACCAGTCCGGAGGAAGGAGCCAATAATTCACCCCTCCACTTT.